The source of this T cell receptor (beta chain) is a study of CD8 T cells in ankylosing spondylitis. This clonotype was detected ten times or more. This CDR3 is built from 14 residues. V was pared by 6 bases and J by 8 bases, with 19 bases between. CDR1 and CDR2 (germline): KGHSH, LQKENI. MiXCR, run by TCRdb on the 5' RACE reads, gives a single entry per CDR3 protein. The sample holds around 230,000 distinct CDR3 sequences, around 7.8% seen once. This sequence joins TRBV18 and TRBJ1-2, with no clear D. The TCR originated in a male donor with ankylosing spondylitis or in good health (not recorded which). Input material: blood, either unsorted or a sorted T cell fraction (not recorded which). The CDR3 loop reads CASSVVPHQAGYTF. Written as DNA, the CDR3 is TGTGCCAGCTCGGTAGTTCCTCATCAGGCCGGCTACACCTTC. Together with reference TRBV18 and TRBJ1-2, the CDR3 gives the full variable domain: NAGVMQNPRHLVRRRGQEARLRCSPMKGHSHVYWYRQLPEEGLKFMVYLQKENIIDESGMPKERFSAEFPKEGPSILRIQQVVRGDSAAYFCASSVVPHQAGYTFGSGTRLTVV.